These 18 T cell receptor beta chains were sequenced from one sample in a study of blood T cells in healthy people across ages. A second PCR of 7 to 11 cycles used a sample-barcoded 5' primer and a J-beta primer mix. TCRdb used MiXCR to reprocess the 5' RACE reads, holding one entry per CDR3 protein. Of under 2,000,000 distinct CDR3 sequences listed, roughly 52% are singletons. Specimen: blood. The receptors stem from a woman aged 40 to 50 in good health.

This chain links TRBV20-1 with TRBJ2-5; 11 bases map to TRBD2. The V gene's germline CDR1 is DFQATT and CDR2 SNEGSKA (reference sequence). With V trimmed by 0 bases and J by 5 bases, 11 bases remained unmatched. The CDR3 has 17 amino acids. The CDR3 coding sequence is TGCAGTGCTAGAGACCCCTTAGCGGGGGGGCGTCGGGAGACCCAGTACTTC. Translation: CSARDPLAGGRRETQYF.

This clonotype was recorded a few times. One end of the junction does not line up with germline, which may come from a read error. The J gene is TRBJ2-5, the V gene TRBV7-2, with a weak D call TRBD2 (6 bases). This CDR3 has 13 amino acids. Looked up from germline, CDR1 is SGHTA and CDR2 is FQGNSA. CDR3 residues: CVSSNRGQETQYF. The DNA of the CDR3 is TGTGTCAGCAGCAACCGGGGGCAAGAGACCCAGTACTTC.

The chain joins TRBV20-1 to TRBJ2-3; D perhaps matches TRBD2 (6 bases). Germline CDR1 DFQATT, CDR2 SNEGSKA (reference sequence). The CDR3 loop spans 15 amino acids. V was cut by 3 bases and J by 5 bases, with 18 bases left in between. CDR3 DNA sequence: TGCAGTGCTAGGGGGGACTTCCGGCGAGGAGATACGCAGTATTTT. Translation: CSARGDFRRGDTQYF.

The chain links TRBV20-1 to TRBJ2-3, with 10 positions matching TRBD1. Germline CDR1 DFQATT, CDR2 SNEGSKA (reference sequence). CDR3 size: 16 residues. The junction had 8 bases not matched to a gene; V was cut back by 2 bases and J by 3 bases. Here the CDR3 reads CSARFQQGQGTDTQYF. In nucleotides, the CDR3 is TGCAGTGCTAGATTTCAGCAGGGACAGGGGACAGATACGCAGTATTTT.

The genes are TRBV5-6 and TRBJ2-1; D not resolved. Germline loops: CDR1 SGHDT, CDR2 YYEEEE. Trimming removed 0 bases at V and 7 bases at J, with 17 bases between. This CDR3 contains 16 residues. The CDR3 DNA reads as TGTGCCAGCAGCTTGGTAGGACCTCCCCCTGTGAATGAGCAGTTCTTC. Residues: CASSLVGPPPVNEQFF.

This clonotype has just a few counts. The V call is TRBV7-2, the J call TRBJ2-1; 9 bases fit TRBD2. Germline V gives CDR1 SGHTA, CDR2 FQGNSA. The V segment lost 6 bases and the J segment 8 bases; nucleotides outside the gene matches: 11. The CDR3 length is 15 residues. This chain's CDR3 is CASSRSGGAGHEQFF. CDR3 nucleotide sequence: TGTGCCAGCAGTCGTAGCGGGGGCGCGGGCCATGAGCAGTTCTTC.

The chain employs TRBV12-3 or TRBV12-4 and TRBJ1-2, with 10 positions matching TRBD1. This CDR3 is built from 15 residues. The ends lost 4 bases at V and 3 bases at J; junction bases unmatched: 5. CDR3 protein: CASSYGGTGDYGYTF. The CDR3 DNA reads TGTGCCAGCAGTTACGGAGGGACAGGGGACTATGGCTACACCTTC.

This chain connects TRBV14 to TRBJ1-6; D call uncertain. The V gene's germline CDR1 is SGHDN and CDR2 FVKESK. The CDR3 length is 18 residues. Trimming took 2 bases from V and 0 from J, leaving 14 bases between them. CDR3 sequence: CASSQKVGPSSYNSPLHF. The CDR3 DNA reads TGTGCCAGCAGCCAAAAAGTTGGACCCAGCTCCTATAATTCACCCCTCCACTTT.

The chain carries TRBV4-3 and TRBJ2-5; perhaps TRBD1 as D (6 bases). The germline V and J ends were trimmed by 4 bases and 0 bases, with 15 bases remaining between them. Germline CDR1 is LGHNA and CDR2 is YSLEER. CDR3 size: 16 residues. The CDR3 coding sequence is TGCGCCAGCAGCCTCCACAGGGCAGGGGACCAAGAGACCCAGTACTTC. It translates to CASSLHRAGDQETQYF.

In regard to this clonotype: Since a much larger clone is just one base distant, this may be a read error. The chain employs TRBV12-3 or TRBV12-4 and TRBJ1-1, with a weak D call TRBD1 (5 bases). V was cut by 4 bases and J by 10 bases, with 13 bases left in between. CDR3 size: 12 residues. The CDR3 DNA reads TGTGCCAGCAGTTCCCGGGACGCTGTAGCTTTCTTT. It specifies CASSSRDAVAFF.

The chain couples TRBV28 to TRBJ2-7; D is possibly TRBD1 (6 bases). The germline V gene has CDR1 MDHEN and CDR2 SYDVKM. The ends were cut back, 1 base at V and 3 bases at J, with 16 bases in the middle. CDR3 length: 16 residues. CDR3 bases: TGTGCCAGCAGTTTATCGGGACACCTAGGACGCTACGAGCAGTACTTC. It yields the protein CASSLSGHLGRYEQYF.

The chain recombines TRBV10-3 with TRBJ2-3, with D unclear. V gave up 9 bases and J gave up 5 bases, with 12 bases separating them. CDR1 and CDR2 from the germline V gene are ENHRY and SYGVKD. The CDR3 covers 12 residues. The CDR3 sequence: CAIAPREDTQYF. CDR3 sequence (DNA): TGTGCCATAGCCCCAAGAGAAGATACGCAGTATTTT.

J is TRBJ1-6 and V is TRBV7-8; D is possibly TRBD1 (5 bases). This CDR3 has 15 amino acids. With 4 bases removed from V and 7 bases from J, the gap between germline ends came to 14 bases. Germline CDR1 is SGHVS and CDR2 is FQNEAQ. The CDR3 here is CASSSQGETNSPLHF. CDR3 in DNA: TGTGCCAGCAGCTCCCAGGGAGAGACGAATTCACCCCTCCACTTT.

The count of this clonotype is one. The chain combines TRBV28 with TRBJ2-4; tentatively, D is TRBD2 (6 bases). Germline V gene lookup returns CDR1 MDHEN and CDR2 SYDVKM. The CDR3 extends over 16 amino acids. V lost 11 bases, J lost 13 bases, and 33 bases lay in between. The DNA of the CDR3 is TGTGCCTGCACCCATGGGACTTTAAGGTCATACGGTGAGCAGTACTTC. It yields the protein CACTHGTLRSYGEQYF.

This clonotype was detected only a few times. In nucleotides, the CDR3 is TGTGCCAGCAGTTTAGGACCGACAGGGGGCTTTAACATTCAGTACTTC. This gives the protein CASSLGPTGGFNIQYF. The rearrangement links TRBV28 to TRBJ2-4, with TRBD1 matching 10 bases. The CDR3 has 16 amino acids. Germline V gives CDR1 MDHEN, CDR2 SYDVKM. V shed 2 bases, J shed 7 bases, and the junction held 8 bases outside the gene matches.

This clonotype was counted only a few times. The chain is built from TRBV18 and TRBJ2-7, with 11 bases matching TRBD1. J gave up 7 bases and V 3 bases, and 5 bases lay outside the gene matches. This CDR3 has 14 amino acids. Germline values: CDR1 KGHSH, CDR2 LQKENI. The CDR3 DNA reads as TGTGCCAGCTCACCGGACAGGGGGCTTTGGGAGCAGTACTTC. Translating gives CASSPDRGLWEQYF.

This chain uses TRBV6-1 with TRBJ1-5; no reliable D call. This CDR3 spans 14 amino acids. The germline gives CDR1 MNHNS, CDR2 SASEGT. V gave up 6 bases and J gave up 0 bases, with 9 bases separating them. The CDR3 here is CASSVEYSNQPQHF. In DNA form, the CDR3 reads TGTGCCAGCAGCGTTGAGTATAGCAATCAGCCCCAGCATTTT.

V and J are TRBV2 and TRBJ2-6, with no clear D. The germline V gene encodes CDR1 SNHLY and CDR2 FYNNEI. This CDR3 is 17 amino acids long. Trimming took 7 bases from V and 0 from J, leaving 16 bases between them. The CDR3 nucleotides are TGTGCCAGCATTTACGTCTTCACCGGCTCTGGGGCCAACGTCCTGACTTTC. Residues: CASIYVFTGSGANVLTF.